The rows below give T cell receptor beta chains drawn from one sample of a study of control samples from healthy donors and cancer patients. Method: immunoSEQ multiplex PCR; TCRdb's copy keeps in-frame clones and lacks some. In the table there are about 130,000 clones, 93% of which are singletons. Material: PBMCs. The receptors derive from a man aged 45 to 65 with head and neck cancer. The CDR3 runs from the conserved cysteine through the conserved F or W. The D gene is left open where the match is weak. The listing skips clone size in some rows; elsewhere it reads once, few, many or a size class.

j_call d_call v_call clone_size cdr3_nt cdr3_aa
TRBJ1-1 - TRBV28 - TGTGCGAGAGGTGAGAACACTGAAGCTTTCTTT CARGENTEAFF
TRBJ2-7 - TRBV7-9 - TGTGCCAGCAGCTTACAAACAGGTTCCTACGAGCAGTACTTC CASSLQTGSYEQYF
TRBJ2-3 - TRBV4-1 - TGCGCCAGCAGCCAAGATGTGTCAGATACGCAGTATTTT CASSQDVSDTQYF
TRBJ1-1 TRBD1 TRBV6-5 - TGTGCCAGCAGCCACGGACAGGCGGGCGCTTTCTTT CASSHGQAGAFF
TRBJ2-5 - TRBV19 once TGTGCCAGTAGTATCCGAACAGGCGGGGTCCAAGAGACCCAGTACTTC CASSIRTGGVQETQYF
TRBJ1-3 - TRBV18 - TGTGCCAGCTCACCTCCTGGGTCTGGAAACACCATATATTTT CASSPPGSGNTIYF
TRBJ2-5 TRBD2 TRBV5-4 - TGTGCCAGCAGCTCTAAACTAGCGGGGGCCCAAGAGACCCAGTACTTC CASSSKLAGAQETQYF
TRBJ1-6 - TRBV14 - TGTGCCAGCAGCCAAGATCGGGGTGTTCCCAACCCTAGAAGCTCCTATAATTCACCCCTCCACTTT CASSQDRGVPNPRSSYNSPLHF
TRBJ2-7 - TRBV18 - TGTGCCAGCTCACCCCCTCTGCGGAAAGGGGGCTACGAGCAGTACTTC CASSPPLRKGGYEQYF
TRBJ2-1 TRBD2 TRBV6-6 - TGTGCCAGCAGTCGTATGACTAGCGGGGCACGGGAGCAGTTCTTC CASSRMTSGAREQFF
TRBJ1-5 - TRBV5-5 - TGTGCCAGCAGCTTGTTACTGTATAGCAATCAGCCCCAGCATTTT CASSLLLYSNQPQHF
TRBJ2-1 - TRBV5-4 - TGTGCCAGCAGCTTGGAAACGGGGGACCCTTTGTATGAGCAGTTCTTC CASSLETGDPLYEQFF
TRBJ2-5 TRBD2 TRBV5-5 once TGTGCCAGCAGCTGGGGGGGGCAAGAGACCCAGTACTTC CASSWGGQETQYF